This T cell receptor beta chain was sequenced for a study of liver allograft versus peripheral blood T cells. Overall study context: Peripheral blood of the recipients supplied T cell receptor repertoires that were compared with those in transplanted livers. Study-wide results and limits: Liver allograft T cell receptor repertoires were reported to differ from peripheral blood repertoires.

Trimming cost V 5 bases and J 0 bases, with 17 bases left between them. CDR3 length equals 17 residues. Germline V gene lookup returns CDR1 MNHEY and CDR2 SMNVEV (reference sequence). TCRdb independently ran MiXCR on the reads; one entry per CDR3 protein. The sample yields 5,500 to 6,500 distinct CDR3 sequences, about a sixth seen once. This clonotype is categorized as medium-sized. The target antigen is unknown. The rearrangement joins TRBV27 to TRBJ1-5, with D possibly TRBD1 on 5 matching bases. The clonotype comes from a human patient who had a liver transplant. Some T cells may be provided by the graft donor. The CDR3 is CASSLAGGLYSNQPQHF. DNA of the CDR3: TGTGCCAGCAGTCTAGCTGGGGGTCTATATAGCAATCAGCCCCAGCATTTT.